These 23 T cell receptor beta chains were all obtained from the same sample, sequenced in a study of read filtering for tumor transcriptome and immune sequencing. Molecular barcoded adaptors covering alpha/delta and beta/gamma chains were used on roughly 400 ng RNA. TCRdb re-called the reads with MiXCR, one entry per CDR3 protein. Among under 40,000 distinct CDR3 sequences listed, approximately 15% were seen once. The sequenced sample consisted of a population of CD138-negative cells sorted from bone marrow. These receptors were obtained from a donor at least 40 years old with multiple myeloma.

This clonotype was counted at least ten times. The V call is TRBV20-1, the J call TRBJ2-4; D call uncertain. Between the trimmed V and J ends, which lost 6 bases and 7 bases, there was a span of 13 bases. The CDR3 runs 12 residues. CDR1 and CDR2 from the germline V gene are DFQATT and SNEGSKA (reference sequence). CDR3 coding DNA: TGCAGTGCGAACGTTGGGCAGAACATTCAGTACTTC. Translation: CSANVGQNIQYF.

This clonotype was observed many times. The chain couples TRBV7-9 to TRBJ2-5; 9 bases fit TRBD2. V shed 5 bases and J 5 bases; nucleotides not matched to a gene: 9. The V gene's germline CDR1 is SEHNR and CDR2 FQNEAQ (reference sequence). The CDR3 length is 15 residues. CDR3 sequence reads: CASSNIAGAGETQYF. CDR3 DNA sequence: TGTGCCAGCAGCAACATAGCGGGGGCAGGGGAGACCCAGTACTTC.

This clonotype occurred many times. V is TRBV11-2 and J is TRBJ2-5; no definite D call. There are 16 residues in the CDR3. CDR1 is SGHAT and CDR2 is FQNNGV in the germline V gene. The germline V and J ends were trimmed by 1 base and 3 bases, with 15 bases remaining between them. The CDR3 protein is CASSLGFKGHKETQYF. Written as DNA, the CDR3 is TGTGCCAGCAGCTTAGGATTCAAAGGCCATAAAGAGACCCAGTACTTC.

The DNA for the CDR3 is TGCAGTGCTAGAGATAGTCCAGGGTACTATAGCAATCAGCCCCAGCATTTT. It encodes CSARDSPGYYSNQPQHF. J is TRBJ1-5 and V is TRBV20-1; D may be TRBD1 (5 bases). Trimming removed 0 bases at V and 0 bases at J, with 15 bases between. Germline V CDR1 and CDR2: DFQATT, SNEGSKA (reference sequence). The CDR3 is 17 residues long.

This clonotype was detected ten times or more. The chain couples TRBV30 to TRBJ2-5, with D uncertain. The germline gives CDR1 GTSNPN, CDR2 SVGIG (reference sequence). This CDR3 is 13 amino acids long. Trimming removed 3 bases from V and 4 bases from J, with 12 bases in between. The DNA for the CDR3 is TGTGCCTGGAGCGAACTGGACGGAGAGACCCAGTACTTC. Encoded protein: CAWSELDGETQYF.

There are many counts of this clonotype. The V call is TRBV10-3, the J call TRBJ2-1; the match to TRBD2 covers 7 bases. The germline CDR1 and CDR2 sequences are ENHRY and SYGVKD. The CDR3 spans 15 residues. Trimming removed 6 bases from V and 4 bases from J; junction bases left unmatched: 9. The CDR3: CAISLLAGVYNEQFF. The CDR3 bases are TGTGCCATCAGCCTACTGGCGGGGGTATACAATGAGCAGTTCTTC.

This clonotype was seen at least ten times. This chain links TRBV20-1 with TRBJ1-3; D unresolved. In germline, CDR1 is DFQATT, CDR2 SNEGSKA (reference sequence). This CDR3 has 15 amino acids. V was cut by 3 bases and J by 0 bases, with 12 bases left in between. The CDR3 nucleotides are TGCAGTGCTAGTCACCTGAGCAACTCTGGAAACACCATATATTTT. It is translated as CSASHLSNSGNTIYF.

V and J are TRBV7-8 and TRBJ2-1; 10 nucleotides match TRBD1. The V and J ends lost 5 bases and 0 bases, in that order; junction bases with no gene match: 4. This CDR3 has 16 amino acids. The germline gives CDR1 SGHVS, CDR2 FQNEAQ. CDR3 sequence: CASSPRTGGSYNEQFF. In nucleotides, the CDR3 is TGTGCCAGCAGCCCTCGGACAGGGGGCTCCTACAATGAGCAGTTCTTC.

This clonotype appeared a few times. In DNA, the CDR3 is TGTGCCAGCTCACCTCCGGGACCCCCGAACACTGAAGCTTTCTTT. It is translated as CASSPPGPPNTEAFF. This chain uses TRBV18 with TRBJ1-1; a weak D match, TRBD1 (5 bases). CDR1 is KGHSH, CDR2 LQKENI, per germline. CDR3 length equals 15 residues. The V end lost 3 bases, the J end lost 1 base, and 12 bases lay between the germline ends.

The chain joins TRBV27 to TRBJ2-1; D not resolved. Germline V gene sequence: CDR1 MNHEY, CDR2 SMNVEV (reference sequence). This CDR3 contains 17 residues. Trimming removed 3 bases from V and 5 bases from J, with 20 bases in between. This CDR3 reads CASSFQMLPGVHNEQFF. The CDR3 DNA sequence: TGTGCCAGCAGTTTCCAAATGCTTCCCGGAGTCCACAATGAGCAGTTCTTC.

This clonotype was recorded many times. This chain joins TRBV7-9 and TRBJ1-1; no clear D gene. V lost 5 bases and J 1 base, leaving 11 bases between the germline ends. Germline CDR1 and CDR2: SEHNR and FQNEAQ (reference sequence). The CDR3 has 14 amino acids. CDR3 sequence: CASSPIRQNTEAFF. The DNA for the CDR3 is TGTGCCAGCAGCCCGATACGACAGAACACTGAAGCTTTCTTT.

This clonotype was found many times. This sequence joins TRBV6-6 and TRBJ2-5, with TRBD1 matching 9 bases. Looked up from germline, CDR1 is MNHNY and CDR2 is SVGAGI (reference sequence). This CDR3 contains 16 residues. V shed 4 bases and J 0 bases; nucleotides not matched to a gene: 6. The CDR3 bases are TGTGCCAGCAGTTGTCCCGACAGGGGGTACCAAGAGACCCAGTACTTC. Protein: CASSCPDRGYQETQYF.

This clonotype has a count of ten or more. This chain connects TRBV28 to TRBJ1-4; D unclear. CDR1 is MDHEN and CDR2 is SYDVKM in the germline V gene. Trimming pared 7 bases from V and 5 bases from J, leaving 14 bases between. The length of the CDR3 is 14 residues. CDR3 residues: CASTRIDINEKLFF. The CDR3 region has the DNA TGTGCCAGCACCCGGATCGATATCAATGAAAAACTGTTTTTT.

This clonotype was counted ten times or more. This sequence joins TRBV7-2 and TRBJ2-1; the D is unclear. V dropped 6 bases and J dropped 0 bases, with 12 bases sitting between them. The CDR3 totals 15 residues. The germline CDR1 and CDR2 sequences are SGHTA and FQGNSA. CDR3 in amino acids: CASSSFQSSYNEQFF. Written as DNA, the CDR3 is TGTGCCAGCAGTTCGTTCCAGAGCTCCTACAATGAGCAGTTCTTC.

This clonotype was picked up many times. The chain uses TRBV12-3 or TRBV12-4 and TRBJ2-3, with D maybe TRBD2 (6 bases). V was pared by 4 bases and J by 1 base, with 15 bases between. CDR3 length equals 16 residues. The CDR3 DNA follows: TGTGCCAGCAGTTCCAGCAGCGGGCGGCGCACAGATACGCAGTATTTT. Translating gives CASSSSSGRRTDTQYF.

This clonotype was counted only a few times. This could be a read error, since a much larger clone is one nucleotide away. J is TRBJ1-3 and V is TRBV7-9; D not resolved. CDR3 length: 13 amino acids. Germline V lookup: CDR1 SEHNR, CDR2 FQNEAQ (reference sequence). In nucleotides, the CDR3 is TGTGCCAGCACCCGGAGCTCTGGAAACGCCATATATTTT. Translated: CASTRSSGNAIYF.

This clonotype was seen many times. This chain links TRBV7-9 with TRBJ2-1; 7 bases are a match to TRBD1. Unmatched junction bases numbered 7, after V lost 0 bases and J lost 8 bases. CDR1 and CDR2 (germline): SEHNR, FQNEAQ (reference sequence). CDR3 length equals 15 residues. DNA for the CDR3: TGTGCCAGCAGCTTAGCGCTCCAGGGGGACGATGAGCAGTTCTTC. Protein product: CASSLALQGDDEQFF.

Ten or more counts support this clonotype. The rearrangement joins TRBV29-1 to TRBJ1-1; 11 bases line up with TRBD1. This CDR3 has 13 amino acids. Germline assignment: CDR1 SQVTM and CDR2 ANQGSEA. V was pared by 7 bases and J by 4 bases, with 5 bases of the junction left unmatched. The CDR3 nucleotides are TGCAGCGCGTGGGGGACAGGGGGCACTGAAGCTTTCTTT. The encoded protein is CSAWGTGGTEAFF.

The chain joins TRBV6-5 to TRBJ2-3; tentatively, D is TRBD2 (6 bases). The V end lost 7 bases, the J end lost 4 bases, and 24 bases lay between the germline ends. Germline CDR1 MNHEY, CDR2 SVGAGI. The CDR3 runs 17 residues. The CDR3 region has the DNA TGTGCCAGCATCCCCGGTAACAGCGGGCGATTGGCAGATACGCAGTATTTT. Protein product: CASIPGNSGRLADTQYF.

This clonotype occurred many times. V usage is TRBV20-1 and J usage is TRBJ1-3; D gene uncertain. This CDR3 is 14 amino acids long. Germline V gives CDR1 DFQATT, CDR2 SNEGSKA (reference sequence). Trimming cost V 0 bases and J 2 bases, with 8 bases left between them. The CDR3 loop is CSARDPLTGNTIYF. The CDR3 DNA reads TGCAGTGCTAGAGATCCCTTGACTGGAAACACCATATATTTT.

Remarks on this clonotype: A far larger clone is one nucleotide away, so this likely arose from a read error. The CDR3 does not end in the conserved phenylalanine or tryptophan, so this is likely a read error. This rearrangement joins TRBV6-5 to TRBJ2-7; D might be TRBD1 (5 bases). Germline V gene lookup returns CDR1 MNHEY and CDR2 SVGAGI. This CDR3 is 14 amino acids long. V lost 5 bases and J lost 4, with 15 bases in between. CDR3 protein: CASSEADRRYEQYS. The CDR3 coding sequence is TGTGCCAGCAGTGAAGCTGACAGACGTTACGAGCAGTACTCC.

This clonotype was observed at least ten times. This chain joins TRBV29-1 and TRBJ1-2; no clear D. The V and J ends lost 8 bases and 5 bases respectively, with 18 bases between them. The CDR3 covers 13 residues. The V gene's germline CDR1 is SQVTM and CDR2 ANQGSEA. DNA of the CDR3: TGCAGCACCCCCGGGAAAACAGATTATGGCTACACCTTC. Protein sequence: CSTPGKTDYGYTF.

This clonotype came up many times. The rearrangement uses TRBV12-3 or TRBV12-4 and TRBJ2-5; 7 nucleotides agree with TRBD1. The length of the CDR3 is 15 residues. With V trimmed by 4 bases and J by 5 bases, 10 bases remained unmatched. CDR3 loop: CASSSSDRDSETQYF. The CDR3 DNA reads as TGTGCCAGCAGTTCTTCCGACAGGGATAGCGAGACCCAGTACTTC.